The present TCR beta chain was sequenced within a study of blood T cell repertoires in COVID-19. The table came from immunoSEQ multiplex PCR; TCRdb's copy has only in-frame clones and leaves some out. The profile shows hundreds of thousands of clones, 88% of them singletons. The CDR3 is made up of 15 amino acids. With 0 bases removed from V and 2 bases from J, the gap between germline ends came to 6 bases. CDR1 is SGHRS and CDR2 is YFSETQ in the germline V gene. The receptor comes from a woman between 65 and 79 years old with COVID-19, enrolled during active disease. The material sequenced was peripheral blood. The J gene is TRBJ2-6, the V gene TRBV5-1; D remains unclear. CDR3 bases: TGCGCCAGCAGCTTGGGAGGCACTGGGGCCAACGTCCTGACTTTC. This translates into CASSLGGTGANVLTF.